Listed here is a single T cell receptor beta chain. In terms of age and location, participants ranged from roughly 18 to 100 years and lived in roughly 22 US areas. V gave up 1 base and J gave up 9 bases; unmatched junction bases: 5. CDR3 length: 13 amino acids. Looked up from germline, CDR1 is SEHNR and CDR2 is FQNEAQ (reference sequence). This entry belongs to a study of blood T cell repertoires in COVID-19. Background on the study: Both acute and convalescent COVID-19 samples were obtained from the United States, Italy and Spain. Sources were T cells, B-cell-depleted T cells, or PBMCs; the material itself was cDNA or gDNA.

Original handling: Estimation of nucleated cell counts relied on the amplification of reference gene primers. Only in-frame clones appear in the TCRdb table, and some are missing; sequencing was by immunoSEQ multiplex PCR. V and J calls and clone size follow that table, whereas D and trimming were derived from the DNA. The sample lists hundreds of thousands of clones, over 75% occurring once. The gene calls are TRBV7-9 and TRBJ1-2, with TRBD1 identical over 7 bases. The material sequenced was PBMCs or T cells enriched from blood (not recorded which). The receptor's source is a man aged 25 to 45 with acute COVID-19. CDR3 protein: CASSLGQGSSYTF. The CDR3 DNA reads TGTGCCAGCAGCTTAGGACAGGGTAGTAGCTACACCTTC.